This record looks at one T cell receptor (beta chain) sequence and its context. What it recognizes is unknown. Profiling relied on immunoSEQ multiplex PCR, and the TCRdb table lists in-frame clones only, not all of them. The sample includes tens of thousands of clones, roughly four fifths of them seen just once. This entry belongs to a study of graft-versus-host responses after intestinal transplantation. Background on the study: Recipients had transplants, and these were multivisceral, liver-intestinal, or isolated intestinal. Anti-thymocyte globulin induction preceded three to four years of tacrolimus and steroid maintenance in all recipients. Study-level results: Detected in recipient marrow were GvH clones, some of which were first observed in ileum or blood.

The CDR3 loop spans 11 amino acids. V lost 7 bases and J 4 bases, leaving 7 bases between the germline ends. Germline CDR1 and CDR2: SEHNR and FQNEAQ (reference sequence). The TCR comes from a human donor who received an intestinal transplant. Sample: unstimulated CD8+ T cells sorted from spleen or lymph node cells, taken before intestinal transplant. The chain couples TRBV7-9 to TRBJ2-5; D is uncertain. This CDR3 reads CASIRRETQYF. Written as DNA, the CDR3 is TGTGCCAGCATTCGGCGAGAGACCCAGTACTTC.